These T cell receptor beta chains were read from a single sample in a study of molecular identifiers for immune sequencing clone quantification. TCRdb redid the calling of the PCR reads with MiXCR, one entry per CDR3 protein. In the table there are about half a million distinct CDR3 sequences, about a fifth of which are singletons. Sequenced material: naive CD8+ T cells from blood, with Jurkat cell RNA spiked in. These receptors were collected from a human donor in good health. Some libraries in this study had Jurkat cell RNA spiked in. The CDR3 runs from the conserved cysteine through the conserved F or W. D genes are given only for firm matches. Expanded clones are given a class, and other clones once, few, many or no size at all.

NA,NA,TRBV29-1,TRBJ2-1,CSVNLAGQGYNEQFF,TGCAGCGTGAACTTAGCGGGACAGGGCTACAATGAGCAGTTCTTC
TRBD2,NA,TRBV7-3,TRBJ2-2,CASSPRTSGGAKVGELFF,TGTGCCAGCAGCCCAAGGACTAGCGGGGGGGCCAAGGTCGGGGAGCTGTTTTTT
TRBD1,NA,TRBV9,TRBJ2-7,CASSPTAFTGTESYEQHF,TGTGCCAGCAGCCCCACTGCTTTTACCGGGACAGAGTCCTACGAGCAGCACTTC
NA,many,TRBV29-1,TRBJ2-3,CSVDAEGSDTQYF,TGCAGCGTGGACGCCGAGGGGTCAGATACGCAGTATTTT
NA,many,TRBV2,TRBJ1-2,CASRTGYGYTF,TGTGCCAGCAGGACAGGCTATGGCTACACCTTC
TRBD2,few,TRBV12-3/TRBV12-4,TRBJ2-3,CASSSQTGLAGGPSSDTQYF,TGTGCCAGCAGTTCCCAAACGGGACTAGCGGGAGGGCCGTCATCCGATACGCAGTATTTT
TRBD2,NA,TRBV29-1,TRBJ2-2,CSVGEIAGGGELFF,TGCAGCGTTGGGGAGATAGCGGGGGGCGGGGAGCTGTTTTTT
NA,many,TRBV29-1,TRBJ2-5,CSVEGLGAEETQYF,TGCAGCGTTGAAGGTCTAGGGGCTGAGGAGACCCAGTACTTC
TRBD1,NA,TRBV5-6,TRBJ1-1,CASSWRTGGWNTEAFF,TGTGCCAGCAGCTGGAGGACAGGGGGCTGGAACACTGAAGCTTTCTTT
NA,NA,TRBV12-3/TRBV12-4,TRBJ2-7,CASCRGGFSYEQYF,TGTGCCAGCTGCAGGGGTGGGTTCTCCTACGAGCAGTACTTC
NA,NA,TRBV10-3,TRBJ1-1,CATSQERETEAFF,TGTGCCACCTCCCAGGAGAGGGAGACTGAAGCTTTCTTT
NA,few,TRBV11-2,TRBJ2-5,CASSLVGGPQETQYF,TGTGCCAGCAGCTTAGTGGGGGGCCCCCAAGAGACCCAGTACTTC
NA,NA,TRBV7-9,TRBJ2-2,CASRAFGVTGELFF,TGTGCCAGCCGCGCATTCGGGGTCACCGGGGAGCTGTTTTTT
TRBD1,few,TRBV11-3,TRBJ2-1,CASSLGRDSSYNEQFF,TGTGCCAGCAGCTTAGGCCGGGACAGCTCCTACAATGAGCAGTTCTTC
TRBD1,many,TRBV4-2,TRBJ2-7,CASSSNRGPYYEQYF,TGTGCCAGCAGTAGTAACAGGGGGCCCTACTACGAGCAGTACTTC
TRBD2,many,TRBV27,TRBJ2-7,CASSTGGGSYEQYF,TGTGCCAGCAGTACGGGAGGGGGCTCCTACGAGCAGTACTTC
NA,NA,TRBV5-1,TRBJ2-1,CASSSGDSQLANEQFF,TGCGCCAGCAGCTCCGGGGATTCTCAACTAGCCAATGAGCAGTTCTTC
NA,many,TRBV6-5,TRBJ2-3,CASSSISPVADTQYF,TGTGCCAGCAGTTCGATTAGCCCAGTGGCAGATACGCAGTATTTT
TRBD1,many,TRBV7-6,TRBJ2-5,CASSLDRGLQETQYF,TGTGCCAGCAGCTTGGACAGGGGCCTGCAAGAGACCCAGTACTTC
TRBD2,many,TRBV28,TRBJ2-3,CASSSVEILAGGLHTQYF,TGTGCCAGCAGTTCCGTCGAAATTCTAGCGGGAGGGCTCCATACGCAGTATTTT
TRBD1,many,TRBV6-2/TRBV6-3,TRBJ1-2,CASSSHRDRGYGYTF,TGTGCCAGCAGTTCGCACCGGGACAGGGGCTATGGCTACACCTTC
NA,NA,TRBV10-3,TRBJ2-7,CAISDWGGVGEQYF,TGTGCCATCAGTGACTGGGGCGGCGTAGGAGAGCAGTACTTC
NA,few,TRBV7-9,TRBJ1-4,CASSLGVSEEIF,TGTGCCAGCAGCCTCGGAGTTTCTGAGGAGATTTTT
TRBD1,few,TRBV5-5,TRBJ1-5,CASSPSGTGGGNQPQHF,TGTGCCAGCAGCCCCTCCGGGACAGGGGGCGGCAATCAGCCCCAGCATTTT
NA,few,TRBV11-2,TRBJ2-1,CASKHPSGSYNEQFF,TGTGCCAGCAAACACCCCTCGGGCTCCTACAATGAGCAGTTCTTC
NA,many,TRBV30,TRBJ1-2,CAWTEGLDGYTF,TGTGCCTGGACCGAGGGACTAGATGGCTACACCTTC
NA,many,TRBV4-1,TRBJ2-7,CASSQTKTAPYEQYF,TGCGCCAGCAGCCAAACGAAGACTGCCCCCTACGAGCAGTACTTC
TRBD2,NA,TRBV20-1,TRBJ2-7,CSARSGGVYEQYF,TGCAGTGCTCGTAGCGGGGGGGTCTACGAGCAGTACTTC
NA,few,TRBV9,TRBJ2-7,CASSLDWGASYEQYF,TGTGCCAGCAGCCTGGACTGGGGGGCCTCCTACGAGCAGTACTTC
NA,NA,TRBV2,TRBJ1-1,CASSEVYTEAFF,TGTGCCAGCAGTGAAGTCTACACTGAAGCTTTCTTT
TRBD1,few,TRBV2,TRBJ2-2,CASNLWGQLNTGELFF,TGTGCCAGCAATCTCTGGGGACAGTTGAACACCGGGGAGCTGTTTTTT
NA,NA,TRBV27,TRBJ2-6,CASSSGFGEISGANVLTF,TGTGCCAGCAGTTCGGGGTTTGGGGAAATCTCTGGGGCCAACGTCCTGACTTTC
NA,many,TRBV11-2,TRBJ2-3,CASSSTPISATDTQYF,TGTGCCAGCAGCTCCACCCCGATAAGTGCAACAGATACGCAGTATTTT
NA,NA,TRBV27,TRBJ2-4,CASSLADSRYVLAKNIQYF,TGTGCCAGCAGTTTAGCGGACAGCCGGTACGTCCTAGCCAAAAACATTCAGTACTTC